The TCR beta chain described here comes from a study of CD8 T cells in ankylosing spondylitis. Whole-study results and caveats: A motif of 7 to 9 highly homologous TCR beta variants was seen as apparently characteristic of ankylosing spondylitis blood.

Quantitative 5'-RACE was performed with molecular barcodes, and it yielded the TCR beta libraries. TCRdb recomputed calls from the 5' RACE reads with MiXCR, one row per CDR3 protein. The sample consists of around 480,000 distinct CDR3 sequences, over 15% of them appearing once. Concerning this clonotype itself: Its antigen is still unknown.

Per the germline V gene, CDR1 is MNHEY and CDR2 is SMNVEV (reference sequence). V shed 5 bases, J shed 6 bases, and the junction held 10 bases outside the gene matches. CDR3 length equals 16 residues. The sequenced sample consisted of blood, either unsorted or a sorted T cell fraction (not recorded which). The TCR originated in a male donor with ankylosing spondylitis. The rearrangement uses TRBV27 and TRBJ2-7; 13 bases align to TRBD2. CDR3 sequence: CASSMTSGTSGTEQYF. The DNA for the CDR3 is TGTGCCAGCAGTATGACTTCCGGGACTAGCGGGACCGAGCAGTACTTC.